The T cell receptor beta chain under discussion was sequenced for a study of response to subunit inactivated influenza vaccine. The CDR3 has 15 amino acids. V was cut by 6 bases and J by 9 bases, with 18 bases left in between. Concerning this clonotype: Its specificity is unknown.

A single record per CDR3 protein comes from TCRdb applying MiXCR to the RT-PCR reads. This sample carries about 500,000 distinct CDR3 sequences, approximately 7.3% of them seen once, and the ten largest clones take 13%. Regarding the study as a whole: Authors suggested that a seasonal influenza vaccination recruits few new T cells each time.

The receptor was derived from a man aged 50-75 years who received an inactivated influenza vaccine. The chain recombines TRBV12-3 or TRBV12-4 with TRBJ1-6; D not resolved. Sequenced here: PBMCs from blood, sampled approximately 25 months after vaccination. The DNA for the CDR3 is TGTGCCAGCAGCTCCACGCGGCCTACTGCTTCACCCCTCCACTTT. It encodes CASSSTRPTASPLHF.